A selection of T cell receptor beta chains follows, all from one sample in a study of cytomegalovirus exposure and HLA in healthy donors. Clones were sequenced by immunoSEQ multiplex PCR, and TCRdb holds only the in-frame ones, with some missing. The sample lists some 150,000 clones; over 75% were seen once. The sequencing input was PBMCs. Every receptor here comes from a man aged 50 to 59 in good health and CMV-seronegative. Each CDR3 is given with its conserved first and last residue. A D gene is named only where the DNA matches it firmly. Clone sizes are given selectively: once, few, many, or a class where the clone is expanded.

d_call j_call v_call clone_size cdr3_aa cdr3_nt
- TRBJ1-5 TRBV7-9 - CASSSGNNQPQHF TGTGCCAGCAGCTCCGGGAACAATCAGCCCCAGCATTTT
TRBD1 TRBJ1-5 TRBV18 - CASSAAGTGGGQPQHF TGTGCCAGCTCAGCCGCCGGGACAGGGGGCGGTCAGCCCCAGCATTTT
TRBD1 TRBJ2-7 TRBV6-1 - CASRPGQGYEQYF TGTGCCAGCAGGCCGGGACAGGGTTACGAGCAGTACTTC
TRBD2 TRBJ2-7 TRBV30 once CAWSGLGLAAEQYF TGTGCCTGGAGTGGACTGGGACTAGCCGCCGAGCAGTACTTC
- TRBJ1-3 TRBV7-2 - CASSPEQRTGNTIYF TGTGCCAGCAGCCCAGAACAGAGAACTGGAAACACCATATATTTT
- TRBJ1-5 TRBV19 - CASSPRGLSNQPQHF TGTGCCAGTAGTCCTAGGGGATTGAGCAATCAGCCCCAGCATTTT
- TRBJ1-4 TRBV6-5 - CASSYLRGEKLFF TGTGCCAGCAGTTACCTCAGGGGTGAAAAACTGTTTTTT
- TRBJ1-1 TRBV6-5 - CATETQGGRAEAFF TGTGCCACTGAGACACAAGGTGGGAGGGCTGAAGCTTTCTTT
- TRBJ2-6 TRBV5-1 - CASSLASSLPGANVLTF TGCGCCAGCAGCTTGGCCTCATCCCTACCTGGGGCCAACGTCCTGACTTTC
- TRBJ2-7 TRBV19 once CASSPTDSYEQYF TGTGCCAGTAGCCCGACAGATTCCTACGAGCAGTACTTC
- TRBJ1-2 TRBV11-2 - CASSDLRSSRLSGYTF TGTGCCAGCAGCGATTTACGTAGTAGCCGTCTATCGGGCTACACCTTC
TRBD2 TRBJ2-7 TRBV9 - CASSPGLAGIEQYF TGTGCCAGCAGCCCGGGACTAGCGGGAATCGAGCAGTACTTC
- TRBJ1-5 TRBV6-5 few CASSEMRGNQPQHF TGTGCCAGCAGCGAAATGAGAGGGAATCAGCCCCAGCATTTT
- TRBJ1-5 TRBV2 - CASSEADASPSRGFGNQPQHF TGTGCCAGCAGTGAAGCGGACGCTTCCCCTTCCAGGGGATTTGGCAATCAGCCCCAGCATTTT
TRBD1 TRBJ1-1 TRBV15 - CATSRGGTGASNTEAFF TGTGCCACCAGCAGAGGAGGGACAGGGGCTTCGAACACTGAAGCTTTCTTT
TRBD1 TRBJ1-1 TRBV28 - CASLQGARTEAFF TGTGCCTCCTTACAGGGGGCGAGGACTGAAGCTTTCTTT
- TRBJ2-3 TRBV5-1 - CASSLGFGRGSDTQYF TGCGCCAGCAGCTTGGGTTTCGGGAGAGGGTCAGATACGCAGTATTTT
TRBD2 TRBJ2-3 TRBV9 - CASSVGLAGGRDTQYF TGTGCCAGCAGCGTAGGACTAGCGGGGGGGCGAGATACGCAGTATTTT
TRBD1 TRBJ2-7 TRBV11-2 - CASRSLAGTGVLEQYF TGTGCCAGCAGATCTCTGGCAGGGACAGGGGTTTTGGAGCAGTACTTC
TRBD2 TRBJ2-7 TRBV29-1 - CSVDGSGRREQYF TGCAGCGTTGACGGTAGCGGGAGGCGGGAGCAGTACTTC
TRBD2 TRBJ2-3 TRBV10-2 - CASSEVREGGTDTQYF TGCGCCAGCAGCGAGGTGCGGGAGGGAGGCACAGATACGCAGTATTTT
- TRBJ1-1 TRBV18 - CASSHGEGRNTEAFF TGTGCCAGCTCACACGGAGAGGGAAGGAACACTGAAGCTTTCTTT
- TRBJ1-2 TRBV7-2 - CASSNRFPGHEGYTF TGTGCCAGCAGCAACCGTTTCCCGGGACACGAAGGCTACACCTTC